This T cell receptor beta chain was sequenced for a study of T and B cells in COVID-19 patients. BIOMED2 TRB-A/B primer pools were used in multiplex TRB PCR. MiXCR, applied by TCRdb to the multiplex PCR reads, yields one record per CDR3 protein. In the table there are 17,000 or so distinct CDR3 sequences, about 36% of which are singletons. The V gene lost 5 bases and the J gene lost 5 bases, with 20 bases spanning the gap. CDR3 length equals 15 residues. Germline V gene data show CDR1 as DFQATT and CDR2 as SNEGSKA (reference sequence). Each TRB amplification used roughly 240-550 ng of genomic DNA from blood.

V and J are TRBV20-1 and TRBJ2-3; possibly TRBD2 for D (7 bases). Sequenced sample: blood. This receptor was taken from a human donor with active COVID-19. The CDR3 sequence: CSAHAVGGAGDTQYF. The CDR3 nucleotides read TGCAGTGCTCACGCGGTGGGGGGGGCAGGAGATACGCAGTATTTT.